These 5 T cell receptor beta chains came from one sample sequenced in a study of response to subunit inactivated influenza vaccine. TCRdb analysed the RT-PCR reads with MiXCR anew, one entry per CDR3 protein. The sample yields around 540,000 distinct CDR3 sequences, approximately 10% seen once. Sequencing used PBMCs from blood, obtained on the day of vaccination. The origin of the receptors is a man aged 50 to 60 who received an inactivated influenza vaccine.

This clonotype appeared many times. V gene TRBV20-1 combines with J gene TRBJ1-2; D is perhaps TRBD1 (5 bases). The CDR3 consists of 13 residues. Germline CDR1 reads DFQATT; CDR2 reads SNEGSKA (reference sequence). V was trimmed by 5 bases and J by 4 bases, leaving 14 bases between them. The CDR3 is CSAVDMSVYGYTF. The CDR3 DNA is TGCAGTGCTGTGGACATGTCTGTCTATGGCTACACCTTC.

This clonotype was counted only a few times. V gene TRBV5-5 combines with J gene TRBJ2-1, with D possibly TRBD2 on 6 matching bases. Germline CDR1 is SGHKS and CDR2 is YYEKEE (reference sequence). Trimming left V 2 bases short and J 6 bases short, with 15 bases between. This CDR3 contains 15 residues. CDR3 DNA: TGTGCCAGCAGCTTTTGGAGGGGCCTAGGCAATGAGCAGTTCTTC. Residues: CASSFWRGLGNEQFF.

This clonotype came up many times. V and J are TRBV18 and TRBJ2-1; D gene uncertain. Per the germline V gene, CDR1 is KGHSH and CDR2 is LQKENI. The CDR3 sequence is 12 residues long. Deletions cut 0 bases from V and 8 bases from J, with 5 bases between. The CDR3, as DNA: TGTGCCAGCTCACCACCGAAGGATGAGCAGTTCTTC. Translated, it gives CASSPPKDEQFF.

This clonotype has just a few counts. One end of the junction does not line up with germline, which may come from a read error. The J gene is TRBJ2-1, the V gene TRBV29-1, with TRBD1 identical over 9 bases. Germline values: CDR1 SQVTM, CDR2 ANQGSEA. CDR3 length: 15 residues. CDR3 nucleotide sequence: TGCAGCGCTGAAGAGATCCGGGACAGGGTCAATGAGCAGTTCTTC. It encodes CSAEEIRDRVNEQFF.

Here the CDR3 reads CASSHQGGELFF. CDR3 DNA sequence: TGCGCCAGCAGTCACCAGGGTGGGGAGCTGTTTTTT. The chain carries TRBV10-2 and TRBJ2-2; D may be TRBD1 (5 bases). The germline V and J ends were trimmed by 5 bases and 8 bases, with 9 bases remaining between them. Germline-derived CDR1 and CDR2 are WSHSY and SAAADI. The CDR3 runs 12 residues.